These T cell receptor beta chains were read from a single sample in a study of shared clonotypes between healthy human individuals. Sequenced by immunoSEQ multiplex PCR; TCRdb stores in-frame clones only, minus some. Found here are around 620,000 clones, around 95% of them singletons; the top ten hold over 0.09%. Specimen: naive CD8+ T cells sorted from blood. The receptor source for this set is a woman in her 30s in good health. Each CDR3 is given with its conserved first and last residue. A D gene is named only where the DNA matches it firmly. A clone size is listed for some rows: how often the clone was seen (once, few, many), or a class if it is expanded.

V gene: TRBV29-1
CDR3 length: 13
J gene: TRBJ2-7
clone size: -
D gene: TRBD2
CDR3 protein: CSVLGRLASEQYF
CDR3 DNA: TGCAGCGTCCTCGGGAGGTTAGCTAGCGAGCAGTACTTC

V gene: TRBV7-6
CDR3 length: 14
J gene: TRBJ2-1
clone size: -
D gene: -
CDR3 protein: CASSPREDYTEQFF
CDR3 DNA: TGTGCCAGCAGCCCGAGGGAGGATTACACTGAGCAGTTCTTC

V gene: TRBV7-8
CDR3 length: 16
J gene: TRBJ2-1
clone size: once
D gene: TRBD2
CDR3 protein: CASSLRGLAGYNEQFF
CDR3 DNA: TGTGCCAGCAGCTTAAGAGGACTAGCGGGGTACAATGAGCAGTTCTTC

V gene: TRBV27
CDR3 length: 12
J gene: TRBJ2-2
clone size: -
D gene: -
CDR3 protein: CASSPLTGELFF
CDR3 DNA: TGTGCCAGCAGTCCCCTCACCGGGGAGCTGTTTTTT

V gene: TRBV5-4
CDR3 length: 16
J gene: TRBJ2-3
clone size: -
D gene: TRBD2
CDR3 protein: CASSRATSGITDTQYF
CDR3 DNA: TGTGCCAGCAGCCGCGCCACTAGCGGGATCACAGATACGCAGTATTTT

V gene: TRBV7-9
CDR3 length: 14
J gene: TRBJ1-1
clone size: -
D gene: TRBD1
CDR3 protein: CASSIRTGDTEAFF
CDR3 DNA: TGTGCCAGCAGCATACGGACAGGGGACACTGAAGCTTTCTTT

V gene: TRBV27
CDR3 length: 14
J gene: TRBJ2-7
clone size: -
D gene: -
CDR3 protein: CASRLGRTGYEQYF
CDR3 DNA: TGTGCCAGCAGACTTGGGAGAACGGGGTACGAGCAGTACTTC

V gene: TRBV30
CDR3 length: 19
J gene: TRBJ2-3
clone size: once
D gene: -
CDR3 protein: CAWSSKTAASPQPTDTQYF
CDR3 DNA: TGTGCCTGGAGTTCTAAGACCGCCGCTAGCCCCCAACCCACAGATACGCAGTATTTT

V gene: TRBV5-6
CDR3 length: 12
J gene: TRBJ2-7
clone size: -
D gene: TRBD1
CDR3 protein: CASSWTGNEQYF
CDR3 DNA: TGTGCCAGCAGTTGGACAGGGAACGAGCAGTACTTC

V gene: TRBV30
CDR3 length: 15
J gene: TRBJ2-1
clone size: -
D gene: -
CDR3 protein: CAWGAYGGRLNEQFF
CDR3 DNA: TGTGCCTGGGGGGCTTATGGTGGGAGGTTGAATGAGCAGTTCTTC

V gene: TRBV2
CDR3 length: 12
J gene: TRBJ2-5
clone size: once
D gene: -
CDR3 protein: CASTKDRETQYF
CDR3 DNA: TGTGCCAGCACCAAGGATAGAGAGACCCAGTACTTC

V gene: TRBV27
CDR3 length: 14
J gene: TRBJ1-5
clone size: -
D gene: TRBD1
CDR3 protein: CASRRDSQNQPQHF
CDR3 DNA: TGTGCCAGCAGACGGGACAGCCAGAATCAGCCCCAGCATTTT

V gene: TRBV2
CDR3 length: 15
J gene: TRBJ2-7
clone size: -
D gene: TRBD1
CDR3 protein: CASRWGQESSYEQYF
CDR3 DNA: TGTGCCAGCAGATGGGGACAGGAGAGCTCCTACGAGCAGTACTTC

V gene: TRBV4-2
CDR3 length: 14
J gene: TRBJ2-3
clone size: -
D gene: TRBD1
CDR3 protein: CASSSLTGADTQYF
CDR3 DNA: TGTGCCAGCAGCTCACTAACAGGGGCAGATACGCAGTATTTT

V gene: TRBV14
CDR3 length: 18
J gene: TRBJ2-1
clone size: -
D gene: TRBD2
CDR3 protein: CASSFGTSGLSSYNEQFF
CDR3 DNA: TGTGCCAGCAGCTTCGGGACTAGCGGCCTAAGCTCCTACAATGAGCAGTTCTTC

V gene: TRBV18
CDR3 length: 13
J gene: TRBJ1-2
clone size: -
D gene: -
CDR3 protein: CASSPMTGTNDTF
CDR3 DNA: TGTGCCAGCTCACCCATGACCGGGACCAACGACACCTTC

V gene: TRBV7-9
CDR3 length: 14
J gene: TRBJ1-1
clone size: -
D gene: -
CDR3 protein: CASSLVGSTTEAFF
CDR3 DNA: TGTGCCAGCAGCTTAGTGGGGTCGACCACTGAAGCTTTCTTT

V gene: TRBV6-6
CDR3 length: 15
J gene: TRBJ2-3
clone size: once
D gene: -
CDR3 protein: CASSTSGGGTDTQYF
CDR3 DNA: TGTGCCAGCAGTACTTCAGGGGGGGGCACAGATACGCAGTATTTT

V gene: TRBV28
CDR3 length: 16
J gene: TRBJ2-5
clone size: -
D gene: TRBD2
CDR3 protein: CASRPQSTSGQETQYF
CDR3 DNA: TGTGCCAGCAGACCACAATCGACTAGCGGCCAAGAGACCCAGTACTTC

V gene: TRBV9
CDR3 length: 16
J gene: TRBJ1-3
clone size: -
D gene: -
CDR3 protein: CASSSRGGISGNTIYF
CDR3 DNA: TGTGCCAGCAGCTCTAGGGGGGGAATCTCTGGAAACACCATATATTTT

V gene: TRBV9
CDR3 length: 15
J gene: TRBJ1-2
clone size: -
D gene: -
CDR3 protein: CASSGTAGPNYGYTF
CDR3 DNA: TGTGCCAGCAGCGGAACGGCGGGACCGAACTATGGCTACACCTTC

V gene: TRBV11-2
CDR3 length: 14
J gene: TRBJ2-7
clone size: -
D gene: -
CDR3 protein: CASSSSIGNYEQYF
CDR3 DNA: TGTGCCAGCAGCTCCAGCATAGGGAACTACGAGCAGTACTTC

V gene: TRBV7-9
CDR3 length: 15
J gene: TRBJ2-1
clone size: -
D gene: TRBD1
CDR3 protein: CASSSVQGIGDEQFF
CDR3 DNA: TGTGCCAGCAGCTCCGTACAGGGGATTGGGGATGAGCAGTTCTTC

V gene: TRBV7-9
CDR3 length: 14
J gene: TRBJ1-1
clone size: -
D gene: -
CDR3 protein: CASSSSPRNTEAFF
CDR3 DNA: TGTGCCAGCAGCTCGTCCCCGAGGAACACTGAAGCTTTCTTT

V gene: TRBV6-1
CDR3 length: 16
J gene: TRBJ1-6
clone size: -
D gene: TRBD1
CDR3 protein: CASSERVTGVSSPLHF
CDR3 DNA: TGTGCCAGCAGTGAAAGAGTAACAGGGGTGAGTTCACCCCTCCACTTT

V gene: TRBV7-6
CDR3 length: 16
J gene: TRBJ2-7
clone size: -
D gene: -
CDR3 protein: CASNNGIGGEYYEQYF
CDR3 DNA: TGTGCCAGCAATAACGGCATAGGGGGGGAATACTACGAGCAGTACTTC

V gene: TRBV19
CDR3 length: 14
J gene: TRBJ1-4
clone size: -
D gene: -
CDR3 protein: CASTMDWGSEKLFF
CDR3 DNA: TGTGCCAGTACAATGGACTGGGGGAGTGAAAAACTGTTTTTT

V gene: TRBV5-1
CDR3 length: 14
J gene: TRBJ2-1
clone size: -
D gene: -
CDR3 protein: CASSLRTTWDEQFF
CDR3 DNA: TGCGCCAGCAGCTTGCGTACGACCTGGGATGAGCAGTTCTTC

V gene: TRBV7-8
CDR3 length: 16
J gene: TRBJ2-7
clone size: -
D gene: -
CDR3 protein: CASSLESGRRFYEQYF
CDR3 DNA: TGTGCCAGCAGCTTAGAGTCAGGGCGGAGGTTTTACGAGCAGTACTTC

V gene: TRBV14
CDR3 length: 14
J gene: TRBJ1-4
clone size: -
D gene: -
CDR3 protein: CASSQGATNEKLFF
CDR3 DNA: TGTGCCAGCAGCCAGGGAGCAACTAATGAAAAACTGTTTTTT

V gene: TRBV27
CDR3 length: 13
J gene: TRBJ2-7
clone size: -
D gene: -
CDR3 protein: CASSLDWSYEQYF
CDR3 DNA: TGTGCCAGCAGTCTGGACTGGTCCTACGAGCAGTACTTC

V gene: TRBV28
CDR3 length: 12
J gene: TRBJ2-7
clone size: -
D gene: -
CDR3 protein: CAAQISSYEQYF
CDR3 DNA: TGTGCCGCCCAGATTAGCTCCTACGAGCAGTACTTC

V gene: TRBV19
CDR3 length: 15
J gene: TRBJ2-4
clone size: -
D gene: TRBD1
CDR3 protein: CASSTRAGDRDIQYF
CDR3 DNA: TGTGCCAGTAGTACCCGGGCGGGGGACAGGGACATTCAGTACTTC

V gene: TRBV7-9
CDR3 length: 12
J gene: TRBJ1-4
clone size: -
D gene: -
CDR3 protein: CASSLGEEKLFF
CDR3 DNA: TGTGCCAGCAGCCTTGGAGAGGAAAAACTGTTTTTT

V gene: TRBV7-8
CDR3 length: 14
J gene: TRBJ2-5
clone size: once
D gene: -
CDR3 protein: CASSLSKYQETQYF
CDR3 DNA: TGTGCCAGCAGCTTGAGCAAGTACCAAGAGACCCAGTACTTC

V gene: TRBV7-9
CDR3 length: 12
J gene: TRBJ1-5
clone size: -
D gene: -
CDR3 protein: CASSLGGQPQHF
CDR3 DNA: TGTGCCAGCAGCTTAGGTGGTCAGCCCCAGCATTTT

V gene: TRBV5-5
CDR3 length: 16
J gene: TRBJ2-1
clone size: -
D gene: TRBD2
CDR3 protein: CASSLILAGSYNEQFF
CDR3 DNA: TGTGCCAGCAGCTTGATACTAGCGGGATCCTACAATGAGCAGTTCTTC

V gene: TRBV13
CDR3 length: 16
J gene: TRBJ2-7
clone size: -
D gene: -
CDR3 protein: CASTSYGGGETYEQYF
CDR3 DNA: TGTGCCAGCACCTCATACGGGGGCGGAGAGACCTACGAGCAGTACTTC

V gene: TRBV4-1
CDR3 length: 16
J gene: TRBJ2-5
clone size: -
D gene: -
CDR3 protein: CASSQGDSGGQETQYF
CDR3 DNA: TGCGCCAGCAGCCAAGGGGACAGCGGAGGGCAAGAGACCCAGTACTTC

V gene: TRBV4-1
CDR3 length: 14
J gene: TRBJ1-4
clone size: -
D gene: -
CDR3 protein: CASSPPGGFEKLFF
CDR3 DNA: TGCGCCAGCAGCCCACCCGGAGGTTTCGAAAAACTGTTTTTT

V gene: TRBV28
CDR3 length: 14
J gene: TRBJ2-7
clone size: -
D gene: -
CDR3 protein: CASSSTEMDDEQYF
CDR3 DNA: TGTGCCAGCAGTTCGACAGAGATGGACGACGAGCAGTACTTC

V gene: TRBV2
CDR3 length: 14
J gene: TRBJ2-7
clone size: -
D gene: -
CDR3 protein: CASSELDHNYEQYF
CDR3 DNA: TGTGCCAGCAGTGAGCTGGATCATAACTACGAGCAGTACTTC

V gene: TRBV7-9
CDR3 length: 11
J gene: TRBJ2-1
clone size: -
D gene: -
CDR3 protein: CASSHNNEQFF
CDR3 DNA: TGTGCCAGCAGCCATAACAATGAGCAGTTCTTC

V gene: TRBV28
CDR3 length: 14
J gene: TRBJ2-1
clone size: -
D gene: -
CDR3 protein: CASSFTVSYNEQFF
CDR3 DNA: TGTGCCAGCAGTTTTACAGTTTCCTACAATGAGCAGTTCTTC

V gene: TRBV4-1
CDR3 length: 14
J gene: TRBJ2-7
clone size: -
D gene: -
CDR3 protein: CASSQRAASYEQYF
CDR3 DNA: TGCGCCAGCAGCCAAAGGGCGGCTTCCTACGAGCAGTACTTC

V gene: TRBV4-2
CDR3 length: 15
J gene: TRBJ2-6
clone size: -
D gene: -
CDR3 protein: CASSHSSSGANVLTF
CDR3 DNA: TGTGCCAGCAGCCACAGCTCCTCTGGGGCCAACGTCCTGACTTTC

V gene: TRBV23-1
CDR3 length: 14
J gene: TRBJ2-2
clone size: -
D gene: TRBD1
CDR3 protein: CASSWTGGIGELFF
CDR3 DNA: TGCGCCAGCAGCTGGACAGGGGGGATCGGGGAGCTGTTTTTT

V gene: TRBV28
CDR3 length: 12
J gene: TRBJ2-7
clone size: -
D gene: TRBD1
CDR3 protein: CASETGGYEQYF
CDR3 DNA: TGTGCCAGCGAAACAGGGGGTTACGAGCAGTACTTC

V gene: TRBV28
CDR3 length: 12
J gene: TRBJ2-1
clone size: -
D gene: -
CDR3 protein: CASSFLANEQFF
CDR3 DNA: TGTGCCAGCAGTTTTCTCGCGAATGAGCAGTTCTTC

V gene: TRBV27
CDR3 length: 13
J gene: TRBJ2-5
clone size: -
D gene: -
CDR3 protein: CASSSPFQETQYF
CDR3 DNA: TGTGCCAGCAGTTCCCCTTTCCAAGAGACCCAGTACTTC

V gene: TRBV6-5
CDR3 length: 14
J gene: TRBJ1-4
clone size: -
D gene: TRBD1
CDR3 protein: CASSWDREGEKLFF
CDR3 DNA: TGTGCCAGCAGTTGGGACAGGGAGGGAGAAAAACTGTTTTTT

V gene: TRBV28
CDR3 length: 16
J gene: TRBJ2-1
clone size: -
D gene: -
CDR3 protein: CASSLLGSSSYNEQFF
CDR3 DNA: TGTGCCAGCAGTTTATTGGGGAGTAGCTCCTACAATGAGCAGTTCTTC